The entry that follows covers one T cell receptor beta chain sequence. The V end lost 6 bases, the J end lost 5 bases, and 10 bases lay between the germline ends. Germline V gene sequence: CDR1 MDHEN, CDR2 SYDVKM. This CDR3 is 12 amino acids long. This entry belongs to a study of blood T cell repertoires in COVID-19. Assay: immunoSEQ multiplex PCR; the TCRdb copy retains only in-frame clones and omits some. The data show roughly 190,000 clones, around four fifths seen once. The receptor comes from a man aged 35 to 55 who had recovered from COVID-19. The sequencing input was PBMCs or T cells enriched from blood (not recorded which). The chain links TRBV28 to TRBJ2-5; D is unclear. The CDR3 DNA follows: TGTGCCAGCAGCTCAGGCAGGGAGACCCAGTACTTC. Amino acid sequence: CASSSGRETQYF.